Listed here are 3 T cell receptor beta chains from one sample, sequenced in a study of spatial heterogeneity in lung cancer. TCRdb re-called the 5' RACE reads through MiXCR, storing one row per CDR3 protein. The sample has about 95,000 distinct CDR3 sequences, roughly 10% seen once; the top ten hold less than 8.5%. Time point defined: sample taken at primary tumor resection. Tumor, nontumor lung or frozen PBMC supplied whole RNA, sequenced without sorting. The sample in question was PBMCs, obtained at surgery. These TCRs come from a male donor with early-stage non-small cell lung cancer.

The genes are TRBV28 and TRBJ2-7; D perhaps matches TRBD1 (6 bases). The CDR3 extends over 14 amino acids. The V end was cut by 6 bases, the J end by 2 bases, with 14 bases between. Looked up from germline, CDR1 is MDHEN and CDR2 is SYDVKM. CDR3 region: CASRSSGTTYEQYF. In DNA form, the CDR3 reads TGTGCCAGCAGGTCCTCCGGGACAACCTACGAGCAGTACTTC.

This clonotype was observed a few times. CDR3 sequence reads: CASSLNRDRDTEAFF. In DNA, the CDR3 is TGTGCCAGCAGCCTGAACAGGGATCGCGACACTGAAGCTTTCTTT. The chain couples TRBV6-5 to TRBJ1-1, with D tentatively TRBD1 (6 bases). The V end was cut by 6 bases, the J end by 3 bases, with 17 bases between. From germline, CDR1 is MNHEY and CDR2 SVGAGI. This CDR3 spans 15 amino acids.

In its sample, this clonotype was seen many times. This chain connects TRBV4-3 to TRBJ2-3; no definite D call. Germline-derived CDR1 and CDR2 are LGHNA and YSLEER. This CDR3 comprises 13 residues. Between the trimmed V and J ends, which lost 0 bases and 5 bases, there was a span of 6 bases. CDR3 in DNA: TGCGCCAGCAGCCAAGAGTTAATAGATACGCAGTATTTT. Its protein is CASSQELIDTQYF.